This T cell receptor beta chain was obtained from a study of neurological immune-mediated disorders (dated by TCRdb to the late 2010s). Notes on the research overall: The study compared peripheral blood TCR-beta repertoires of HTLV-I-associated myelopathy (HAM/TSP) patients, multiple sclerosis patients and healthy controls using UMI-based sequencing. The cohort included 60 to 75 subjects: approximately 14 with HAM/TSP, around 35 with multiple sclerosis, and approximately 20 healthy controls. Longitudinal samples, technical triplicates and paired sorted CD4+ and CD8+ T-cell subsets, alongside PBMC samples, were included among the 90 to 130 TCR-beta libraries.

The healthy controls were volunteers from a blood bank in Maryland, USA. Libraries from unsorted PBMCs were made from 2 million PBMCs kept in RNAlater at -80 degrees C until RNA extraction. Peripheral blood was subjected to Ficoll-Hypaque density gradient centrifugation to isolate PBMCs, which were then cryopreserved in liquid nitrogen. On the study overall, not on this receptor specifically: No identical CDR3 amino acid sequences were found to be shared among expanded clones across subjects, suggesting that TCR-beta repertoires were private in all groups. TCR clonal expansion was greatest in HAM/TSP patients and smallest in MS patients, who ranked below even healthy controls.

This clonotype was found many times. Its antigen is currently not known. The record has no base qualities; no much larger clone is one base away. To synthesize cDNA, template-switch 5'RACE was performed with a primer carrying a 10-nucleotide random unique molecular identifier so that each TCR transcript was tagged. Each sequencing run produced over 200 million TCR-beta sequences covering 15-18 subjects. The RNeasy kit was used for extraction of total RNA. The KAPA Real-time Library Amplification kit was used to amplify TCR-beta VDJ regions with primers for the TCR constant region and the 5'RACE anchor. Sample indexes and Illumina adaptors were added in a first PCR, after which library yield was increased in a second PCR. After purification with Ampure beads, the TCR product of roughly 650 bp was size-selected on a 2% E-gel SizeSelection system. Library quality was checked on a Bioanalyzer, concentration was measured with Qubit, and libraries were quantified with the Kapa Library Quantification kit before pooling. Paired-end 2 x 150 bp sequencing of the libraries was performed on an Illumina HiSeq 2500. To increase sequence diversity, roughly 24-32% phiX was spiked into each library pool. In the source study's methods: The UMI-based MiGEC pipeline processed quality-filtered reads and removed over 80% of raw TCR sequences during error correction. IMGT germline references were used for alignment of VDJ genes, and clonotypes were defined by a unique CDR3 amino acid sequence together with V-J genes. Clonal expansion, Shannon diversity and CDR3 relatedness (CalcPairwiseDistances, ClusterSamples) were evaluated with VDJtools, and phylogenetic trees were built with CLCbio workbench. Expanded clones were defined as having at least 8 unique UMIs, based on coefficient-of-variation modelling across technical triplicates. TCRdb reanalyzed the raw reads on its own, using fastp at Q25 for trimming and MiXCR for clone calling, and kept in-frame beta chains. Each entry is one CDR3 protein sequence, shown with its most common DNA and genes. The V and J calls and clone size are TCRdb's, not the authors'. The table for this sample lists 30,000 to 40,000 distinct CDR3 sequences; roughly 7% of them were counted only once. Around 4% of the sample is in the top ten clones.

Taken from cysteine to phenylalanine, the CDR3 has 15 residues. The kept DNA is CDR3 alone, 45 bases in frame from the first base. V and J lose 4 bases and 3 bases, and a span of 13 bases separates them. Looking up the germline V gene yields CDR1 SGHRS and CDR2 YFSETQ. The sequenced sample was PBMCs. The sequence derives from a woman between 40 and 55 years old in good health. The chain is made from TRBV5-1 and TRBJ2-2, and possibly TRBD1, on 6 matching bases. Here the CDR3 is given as CASSLRPGDTGELFF. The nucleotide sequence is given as TGCGCCAGCAGCCTGCGGCCAGGGGACACCGGGGAGCTGTTTTTT.